This T cell receptor (beta chain) was obtained from a study of cytomegalovirus exposure and HLA in healthy donors. Study in general: There were around 390 genotyped donors. Of these, 81% fell in the genetic ancestry cluster associated with self-reported Caucasian donors.

PCR employed 60 Vbeta and 13 Jbeta primers. Clones were read by immunoSEQ multiplex PCR, and TCRdb kept only the in-frame ones, dropping some. The sample contains about 190,000 clones, roughly four fifths of which appear only once. Whole-study results and caveats: A list of around 160 TCR beta chains associated with cytomegalovirus was given.

CDR3 length: 17 amino acids. V lost 1 base and J 2 bases, leaving 17 bases between the germline ends. Looked up from germline, CDR1 is SGHRS and CDR2 is YFSETQ. Regarding this clone: What it binds is unknown.

Sequenced material: PBMCs. This sequence originates from a woman aged 30 to 39 in good health and CMV-seropositive. V is TRBV5-1 and J is TRBJ2-3, with D possibly matching TRBD1 (5 bases). The CDR3 here is CASSLWIRIGATDTQYF. CDR3 DNA sequence: TGCGCCAGCAGCTTGTGGATACGGATTGGGGCCACAGATACGCAGTATTTT. The complete variable domain, with remaining parts taken from reference TRBV5-1 and TRBJ2-3, reads KAGVTQTPRYLIKTRGQQVTLSCSPISGHRSVSWYQQTPGQGLQFLFEYFSETQRNKGNFPGRFSGRQFSNSRSEMNVSTLELGDSALYLCASSLWIRIGATDTQYFGPGTRLTVL.